This T cell receptor (beta chain) emerged from a study of metastatic and nonmetastatic thyroid tumors (dated by TCRdb to 2018 to 2020). Turning to the overall study: Repertoires from peripheral blood and from tumor or nodule tissue samples of malignant and benign thyroid patients were compared. The study at large found these results: TCR beta diversity was reported as significantly higher in malignant tumors than in benign nodules, in both blood and tumor samples.

None of the patients had been given any treatment before thyroid surgery. Using T-cell receptor beta sequencing, the study looked back at clinical samples from patients collected from about 2011 to 2019. The library was prepared using PCR. Sequencing used an Illumina HiSeq 4000. High-throughput sequencing was used to profile the TCR beta-chain CDR3 region of every patient. In the authors' own workflow: A classifier to discriminate distant-metastatic papillary thyroid cancer patients was built from CDR3 differences across clinicopathological groups. To measure repertoire diversity the researchers used the Shannon index, while the Morisita-Horn index served to gauge how similar the tumor and blood repertoires were. The public reads were reanalyzed by TCRdb: fastp trimming at Q25, MiXCR alignment, in-frame beta chains only. These V and J calls are TCRdb output, not the study's own analysis. The sample table holds about 43,000 clones, of which 3.2% were seen once. Approximately 10% of the sample goes to the ten largest clones.

At least ten counts were recorded for this clone. The antigen it recognizes is unknown. There are no base qualities to consult, and no much larger clone falls within one base. For this chain, trimming is 7 bases at the V end and 4 bases at the J end, and the number of junction bases without a gene match is 11. CDR1 and CDR2 (SGHAT, FQNNGV) derive from the germline V gene. Including the terminal cysteine and phenylalanine, the CDR3 comprises 15 residues. The entry retains the CDR3 DNA only, 45 bases that are in frame from base 1. This TCR derives from a female donor with papillary thyroid cancer or a benign thyroid nodule (not recorded which). Some clones in this sample may be carry-over from other donors' samples. The chain joins TRBV11-2 to TRBJ2-7, with 9 middle bases fitting TRBD1. The sequenced sample consisted of blood. The DNA is as follows: TGTGCCAGCACCGGAGCGGGGACAGGGATGTACGAGCAGTACTTC. Its translation is CASTGAGTGMYEQYF.